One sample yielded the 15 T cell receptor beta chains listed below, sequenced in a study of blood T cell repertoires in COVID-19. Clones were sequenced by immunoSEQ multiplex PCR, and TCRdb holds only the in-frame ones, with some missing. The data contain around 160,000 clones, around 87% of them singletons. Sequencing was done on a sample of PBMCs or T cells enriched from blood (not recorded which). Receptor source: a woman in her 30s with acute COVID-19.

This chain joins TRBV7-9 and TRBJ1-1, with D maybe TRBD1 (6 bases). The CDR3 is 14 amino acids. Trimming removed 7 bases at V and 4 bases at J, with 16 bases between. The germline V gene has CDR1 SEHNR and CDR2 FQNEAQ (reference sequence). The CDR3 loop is CASIQGGFSTEAFF. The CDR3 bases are TGTGCCAGCATCCAAGGGGGTTTTAGCACTGAAGCTTTCTTT.

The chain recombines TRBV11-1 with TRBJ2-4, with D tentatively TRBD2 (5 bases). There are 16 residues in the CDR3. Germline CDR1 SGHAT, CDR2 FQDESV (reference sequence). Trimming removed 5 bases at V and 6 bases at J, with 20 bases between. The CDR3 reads CASSPGRTLWGNIQYF. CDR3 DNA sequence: TGTGCCAGCAGCCCCGGCCGGACTTTATGGGGAAACATTCAGTACTTC.

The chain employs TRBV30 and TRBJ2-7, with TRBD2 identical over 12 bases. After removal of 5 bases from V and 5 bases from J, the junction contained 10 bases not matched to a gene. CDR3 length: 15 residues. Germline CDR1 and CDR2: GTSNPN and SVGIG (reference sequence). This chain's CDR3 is CAWSRTSGIVHEQYF. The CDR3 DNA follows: TGTGCCTGGTCCCGGACTAGCGGGATTGTCCACGAGCAGTACTTC.

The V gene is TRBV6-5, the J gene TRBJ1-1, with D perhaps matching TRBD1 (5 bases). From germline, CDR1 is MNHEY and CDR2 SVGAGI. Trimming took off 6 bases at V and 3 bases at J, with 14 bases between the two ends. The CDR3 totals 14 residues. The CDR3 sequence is CASRPGFMDTEAFF. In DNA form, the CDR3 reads TGTGCCAGCAGACCAGGGTTTATGGACACTGAAGCTTTCTTT.

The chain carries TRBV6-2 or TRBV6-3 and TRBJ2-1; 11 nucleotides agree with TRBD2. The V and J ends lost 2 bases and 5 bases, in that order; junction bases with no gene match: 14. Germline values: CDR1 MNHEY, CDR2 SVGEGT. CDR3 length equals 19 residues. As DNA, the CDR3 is TGTGCCAGCAGTTACCCCATAACTACTAGCGGGAGTCCCCACAATGAGCAGTTCTTC. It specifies CASSYPITTSGSPHNEQFF.

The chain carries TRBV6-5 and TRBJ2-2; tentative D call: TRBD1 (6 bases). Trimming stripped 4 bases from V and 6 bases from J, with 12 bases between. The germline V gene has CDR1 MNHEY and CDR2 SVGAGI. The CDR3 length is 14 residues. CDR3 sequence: CASSFNRASGELFF. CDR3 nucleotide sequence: TGTGCCAGCAGTTTCAACAGGGCATCCGGGGAGCTGTTTTTT.

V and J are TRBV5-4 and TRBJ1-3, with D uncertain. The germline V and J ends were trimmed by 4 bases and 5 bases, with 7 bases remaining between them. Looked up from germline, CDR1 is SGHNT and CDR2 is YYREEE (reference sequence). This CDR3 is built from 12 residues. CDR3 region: CASSPDRNTIYF. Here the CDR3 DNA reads TGTGCCAGCAGCCCCGACAGAAACACCATATATTTT.

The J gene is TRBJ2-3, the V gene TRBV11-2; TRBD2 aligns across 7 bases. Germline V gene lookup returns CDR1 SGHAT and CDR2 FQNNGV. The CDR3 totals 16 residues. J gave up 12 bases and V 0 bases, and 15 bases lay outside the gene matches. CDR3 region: CASSLDNGGVSSHQYF. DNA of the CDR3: TGTGCCAGCAGCTTAGATAATGGGGGGGTGTCCTCCCACCAGTATTTT.

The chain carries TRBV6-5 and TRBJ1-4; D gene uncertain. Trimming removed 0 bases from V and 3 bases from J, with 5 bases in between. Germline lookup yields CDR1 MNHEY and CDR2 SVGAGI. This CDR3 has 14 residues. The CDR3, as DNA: TGTGCCAGCAGTTACTCCGAGTCTAATGAAAAACTGTTTTTT. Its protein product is CASSYSESNEKLFF.

In DNA, the CDR3 is TGTGCCAGCAGGGACTACCCCTACGAGCAGTACTTC. As protein: CASRDYPYEQYF. The chain carries TRBV2 and TRBJ2-7; a possible D gene is TRBD2 (6 bases). Germline V gene lookup returns CDR1 SNHLY and CDR2 FYNNEI. V lost 6 bases to trimming and J lost 2 bases, with 8 bases between them. The CDR3 runs to 12 residues.

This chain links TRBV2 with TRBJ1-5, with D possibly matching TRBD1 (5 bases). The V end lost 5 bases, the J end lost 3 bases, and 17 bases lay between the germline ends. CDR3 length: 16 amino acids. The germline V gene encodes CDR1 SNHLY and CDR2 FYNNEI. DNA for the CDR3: TGTGCCAGCAGTCAGGAGGAGGGGTCCGACAATCAGCCCCAGCATTTT. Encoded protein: CASSQEEGSDNQPQHF.

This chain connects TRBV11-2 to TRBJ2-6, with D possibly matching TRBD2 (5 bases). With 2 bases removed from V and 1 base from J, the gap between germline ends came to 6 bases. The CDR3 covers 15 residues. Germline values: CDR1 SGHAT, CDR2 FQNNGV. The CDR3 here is CASSLTGSGANVLTF. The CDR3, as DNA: TGTGCCAGCAGCTTAACGGGGTCTGGGGCCAACGTCCTGACTTTC.

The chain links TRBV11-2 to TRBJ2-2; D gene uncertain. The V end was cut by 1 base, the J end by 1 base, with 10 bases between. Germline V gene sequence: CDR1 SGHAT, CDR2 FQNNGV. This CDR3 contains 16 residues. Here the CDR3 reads CASSLVPYLNTGELFF. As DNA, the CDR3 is TGTGCCAGCAGCTTAGTACCCTACTTGAACACCGGGGAGCTGTTTTTT.

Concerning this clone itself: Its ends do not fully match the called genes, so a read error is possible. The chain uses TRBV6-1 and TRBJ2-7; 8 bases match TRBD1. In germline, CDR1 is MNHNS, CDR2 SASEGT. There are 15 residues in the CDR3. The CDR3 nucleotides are TGTGCCAGCAGTGAAGCCGCAGGGGGCTCCCACGAGCAGTACTTC. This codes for CASSEAAGGSHEQYF.

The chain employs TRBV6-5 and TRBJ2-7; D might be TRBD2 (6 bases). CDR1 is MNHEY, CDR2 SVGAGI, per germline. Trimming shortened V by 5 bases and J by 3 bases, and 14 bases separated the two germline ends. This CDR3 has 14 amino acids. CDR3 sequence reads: CASSPQAGSYEQYF. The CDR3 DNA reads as TGTGCCAGCAGTCCCCAGGCGGGGAGCTACGAGCAGTACTTC.